This T cell receptor beta chain emerged from a study of cytomegalovirus exposure and HLA in healthy donors. The study, taken as a whole, reports: Reports showed the classifier diagnosing cytomegalovirus status with high specificity and sensitivity. Common viral pathogens seemed, in a later analysis, to connect with several of the most significant clusters. Among TCR beta chains, those listed as cytomegalovirus-associated numbered some 160.

The CDR3 contains 14 residues. The germline V gene encodes CDR1 LNHNV and CDR2 YYDKDF (reference sequence). Comments on this clone: Its antigen is undetermined.

PCR was performed using 60 Vbeta and 13 Jbeta primers. Here immunoSEQ multiplex PCR was the method, and the copy in TCRdb shows in-frame clones only, minus some. The table lists around 100,000 clones, 60% to 80% of them singletons. This sequence originates from a woman aged 18-29 years in good health and CMV-seropositive. This chain joins TRBV15 and TRBJ2-5; 7 positions match TRBD2. The J call may be faulty, since TRBJ2-7 better matches the DNA end. The sequencing sample was made of PBMCs. CDR3 coding DNA: TGTGCCACCAGCCCGGGACGCGGGGGCTACGAGCAGTACTTC. Encoded protein: CATSPGRGGYEQYF.